What follows are 8 T cell receptor beta chains derived from one specimen sequenced in a study of post-analysis software for immune sequencing data. Findings of the study overall: With TRBV5-6, TRBV5-1 and TRBV20-1 included, about five TRBV segments were more frequent in patients than in controls.

Their antigens are not known. The TCR beta cDNA libraries contained unique molecular identifiers. TCRdb re-derived calls from the PCR reads in MiXCR, one entry per CDR3 protein. The sample has hundreds of thousands of distinct CDR3 sequences, roughly 38% seen once. Source material: blood. These receptor sequences come from a girl aged 2-9 years with multiple sclerosis.

The CDR3 sequence is CASSRNRYSNQPQHF. In nucleotides, the CDR3 is TGTGCCAGCAGCCGCAACAGGTATAGCAATCAGCCCCAGCATTTT. The chain has TRBV7-2 and TRBJ1-5, with TRBD1 as a possible D gene (5 bases). Germline lookup yields CDR1 SGHTA and CDR2 FQGNSA. The CDR3 has 15 amino acids. The V end lost 5 bases, the J end lost 0 bases, and 11 bases lay between the germline ends.

V and J are TRBV2 and TRBJ2-5; D unresolved. The CDR3 has 14 amino acids. Germline CDR1 is SNHLY and CDR2 is FYNNEI. V lost 3 bases, J lost 7 bases, and 15 bases lay in between. DNA of the CDR3: TGTGCCAGCAGTGATGAACTCCAACGAGGGACCCAGTACTTC. Translated: CASSDELQRGTQYF.

In this sample, this clonotype turned up a few times. The chain carries TRBV5-1 and TRBJ2-1, with D perhaps matching TRBD1 or TRBD2 (5 bases each). The CDR3 loop spans 14 amino acids. Germline assignment: CDR1 SGHRS and CDR2 YFSETQ. The germline V and J ends were trimmed by 3 bases and 5 bases, with 12 bases remaining between them. The CDR3 DNA reads TGCGCCAGCAGCTCGATACGGGACCACAATGAGCAGTTCTTC. Translation: CASSSIRDHNEQFF.

This clonotype was observed a handful of times. V gene TRBV29-1 combines with J gene TRBJ2-7; the match to TRBD1 covers 8 bases. Germline assignment: CDR1 SQVTM and CDR2 ANQGSEA. CDR3 length: 12 residues. V lost 6 bases and J lost 4; bases outside the gene matches: 5. DNA for the CDR3: TGCAGCGTAAACCAGGGGGCTTACGAGCAGTACTTC. Its protein is CSVNQGAYEQYF.

This sequence joins TRBV6-1 and TRBJ2-6; D ambiguous. Trimming cost V 3 bases and J 0 bases, with 18 bases left between them. Germline CDR1 is MNHNS and CDR2 is SASEGT. The CDR3 has 19 amino acids. The CDR3 here is CASSDDKLGWNSGANVLTF. The CDR3 nucleotides are TGTGCCAGCAGTGACGACAAGTTGGGCTGGAACTCTGGGGCCAACGTCCTGACTTTC.

This clonotype has more than one count but fewer than ten. The gene calls are TRBV25-1 and TRBJ1-2; D may be TRBD1 (5 bases). V was pared by 0 bases and J by 0 bases, with 11 bases between. Germline V gene sequence: CDR1 MGHDK, CDR2 SYGVNS. The length of the CDR3 is 16 residues. CDR3: CASSEYEGRPNYGYTF. CDR3 nucleotide sequence: TGTGCCAGCAGTGAATATGAGGGGCGCCCTAACTATGGCTACACCTTC.

The V and J genes are TRBV4-3 and TRBJ1-1; perhaps TRBD1 as D (5 bases). Trimming cost V 1 base and J 4 bases, with 13 bases left between them. The CDR3 covers 15 residues. Germline V lookup: CDR1 LGHNA, CDR2 YSLEER. CDR3 residues: CASSQGGEAPTEAFF. CDR3 DNA sequence: TGCGCCAGCAGCCAAGGGGGCGAGGCCCCCACTGAAGCTTTCTTT.

The V call is TRBV12-3 or TRBV12-4, the J call TRBJ2-7; D gene unclear. V lost 5 bases and J 0 bases, leaving 20 bases between the germline ends. This CDR3 comprises 17 residues. CDR3 DNA: TGTGCCAGCAGTCCACCCCCGGGCAGTAGGAGCTCCTACGAGCAGTACTTC. Its translation: CASSPPPGSRSSYEQYF.